The 15 T cell receptor beta chains reported below all come from one sample, sequenced in a study of regulatory T cells in long-lasting Graves disease. HTBI primers from iRepertoire and Arm-PCR of CDR3 regions yielded the TCR beta libraries. MiXCR was run by TCRdb on the multiplex PCR reads, yielding one entry per CDR3 protein. The sample lists roughly 500,000 distinct CDR3 sequences; 11% to 15% were seen once. The time point was: newly diagnosed GD, antithyroid drugs for less than 3 months. With RNA extracted from PBMCs as input, the TCR library was made. These data were also filed under a second study, of T cells in Graves' hyperthyroidism and ophthalmopathy.

Sequences were derived from peripheral blood mononuclear cells (PBMCs), sampled at new diagnosis, from a patient treated with antithyroid drugs. The receptor set was obtained from a woman between 50 and 59 years old with Graves disease.

This clonotype was recorded at least ten times. The J gene is TRBJ1-1, the V gene TRBV28, with unresolved D. The germline V gene encodes CDR1 MDHEN and CDR2 SYDVKM. The V and J ends lost 3 bases and 4 bases respectively, with 9 bases between them. CDR3 length equals 13 residues. DNA of the CDR3: TGTGCCAGCAGTTTCGGAGGTCGCACTGAAGCTTTCTTT. As protein: CASSFGGRTEAFF.

This clonotype came up a few times. Relative to the germline gene, one junction end is altered; a read error may explain this. This chain connects TRBV4-2 to TRBJ1-1; D may be TRBD1 (5 bases). The germline CDR1 and CDR2 sequences are LGHNA and YNFKEQ. This CDR3 has 12 amino acids. Here the CDR3 DNA reads TGTGCCAGCAGCCAAGATGGGACTGAAACTTTCTTT. Protein product: CASSQDGTETFF.

V gene TRBV7-8 combines with J gene TRBJ1-4; D uncertain. V lost 4 bases to trimming and J lost 8 bases, with 11 bases between them. Per the germline V gene, CDR1 is SGHVS and CDR2 is FQNEAQ. This CDR3 spans 13 amino acids. The CDR3 loop reads CASSSLLGEKLFF. In DNA form, the CDR3 reads TGTGCCAGCAGCTCCCTGTTGGGCGAAAAACTGTTTTTT.

V is TRBV5-6 and J is TRBJ2-6; D unclear. There are 12 residues in the CDR3. The germline CDR1 and CDR2 sequences are SGHDT and YYEEEE. Trimming removed 7 bases from V and 5 bases from J, with 7 bases in between. DNA of the CDR3: TGTGCCAGCCGACGGAGGGCCAACGTCCTGACTTTC. Translation gives CASRRRANVLTF.

This clonotype was observed many times. The chain joins TRBV29-1 to TRBJ2-1, with 7 bases matching TRBD2. V lost 4 bases to trimming and J lost 10 bases; unmatched junction nucleotides: 13. Germline loops: CDR1 SQVTM, CDR2 ANQGSEA. The length of the CDR3 is 14 residues. The CDR3 DNA follows: TGCAGCGTTGTAGGGCTAGCGGTCGACGGGGAGCAGTTCTTC. This codes for CSVVGLAVDGEQFF.

This clonotype was seen repeatedly, ten times or more. This chain uses TRBV7-2 with TRBJ2-2; 12 nucleotides match TRBD2. Per germline, CDR1 SGHTA and CDR2 FQGNSA. The junction had 3 bases not matched to a gene; V was cut back by 5 bases and J by 5 bases. This CDR3 has 15 residues. Here the CDR3 DNA reads TGTGCCAGCAGCCCGGGGACTAGCGGGACCGGGGAGCTGTTTTTT. This codes for CASSPGTSGTGELFF.

This clonotype was observed at least ten times. The V call is TRBV7-9, the J call TRBJ2-7; 7 bases are a match to TRBD2. This CDR3 has 20 residues. The J segment lost 2 bases and the V segment lost 1 base, leaving 20 bases of the junction unmatched. Germline CDR1 is SEHNR and CDR2 is FQNEAQ (reference sequence). The CDR3 DNA follows: TGTGCCAGCAGCTTAGTACTAGGGGCGGGAGCACCCTTTAACCCCTACGAGCAGTACTTC. Translated: CASSLVLGAGAPFNPYEQYF.

The chain uses TRBV5-1 and TRBJ2-1; 7 bases agree with TRBD2. The CDR3 extends over 11 amino acids. Germline V CDR1 and CDR2: SGHRS, YFSETQ. V trimming: 7 bases; J trimming: 10 bases; junction bases outside the gene matches: 5. The CDR3 DNA reads TGCGCCAGCGGGAGGGCCCTGGAGCAGTTCTTC. It is translated as CASGRALEQFF.

This clonotype has more than one count but fewer than ten. V gene TRBV11-1 combines with J gene TRBJ2-7; either TRBD1 or TRBD2 may fit D (5 bases each). V lost 4 bases to trimming and J lost 13 bases, with 17 bases between them. CDR3 length equals 12 residues. Germline V gene lookup returns CDR1 SGHAT and CDR2 FQDESV (reference sequence). CDR3 in DNA: TGTGCCAGCAGCTATTTGGGGGAATTCATCTACTTC. Translated: CASSYLGEFIYF.

The chain is built from TRBV10-3 and TRBJ2-3; a weak D match, TRBD1 (5 bases). Germline V lookup: CDR1 ENHRY, CDR2 SYGVKD. The CDR3 length is 16 residues. Trimming removed 0 bases from V and 2 bases from J, with 12 bases in between. The CDR3 reads CAISESKQGPTDTQYF. Written as DNA, the CDR3 is TGTGCCATCAGTGAGTCGAAGCAGGGCCCCACAGATACGCAGTATTTT.

This clonotype was found many times. As DNA, the CDR3 is TGTGCCGTAGGCATCGGGGGCTACACCTTC. This sequence encodes CAVGIGGYTF. The chain recombines TRBV7-8 with TRBJ1-2; D is unclear. Deletions cut 11 bases from V and 8 bases from J, with 12 bases between. Germline V gives CDR1 SGHVS, CDR2 FQNEAQ. The CDR3 runs 10 residues.

Worth noting for this clonotype: This may arise from a read error, as a much more abundant clone is one base away. V gene TRBV28 combines with J gene TRBJ2-1; TRBD2 agrees at 14 bases. The CDR3 runs to 19 residues. V was pared by 3 bases and J by 2 bases, with 9 bases of the junction left unmatched. The germline CDR1 and CDR2 sequences are MDHEN and SYDVKM. Here the CDR3 DNA reads TGTGCCAGCAGTTTTTCGGGAGGGACTAGCGGGAGAGCCTACAATGAGCAGTTCTTC. Translation gives CASSFSGGTSGRAYNEQFF.

V and J are TRBV5-1 and TRBJ2-3; 10 bases are a match to TRBD2. V lost 6 bases to trimming and J lost 4 bases; unmatched junction nucleotides: 5. The CDR3 has 14 amino acids. Germline V gene sequence: CDR1 SGHRS, CDR2 YFSETQ. This CDR3 reads CASKLAGQADTQYF. CDR3 nucleotides: TGCGCCAGCAAACTAGCGGGACAGGCAGATACGCAGTATTTT.

This clonotype was picked up many times. V and J are TRBV28 and TRBJ2-7; D uncertain. The CDR3 spans 14 residues. V gave up 5 bases and J gave up 3 bases, with 14 bases separating them. Germline-derived CDR1 and CDR2 are MDHEN and SYDVKM. CDR3 region: CASSPYRFRYEQYF. DNA of the CDR3: TGTGCCAGCAGTCCTTATAGATTTCGCTACGAGCAGTACTTC.

This clonotype was counted at least ten times. The genes are TRBV2 and TRBJ2-3, with 14 nucleotides matching TRBD2. Germline V gene sequence: CDR1 SNHLY, CDR2 FYNNEI. CDR3 length: 18 amino acids. V gave up 1 base and J gave up 3 bases; unmatched junction bases: 6. The CDR3 loop reads CASSEGLAGGSLTDTQYF. The CDR3 DNA follows: TGTGCCAGCAGTGAAGGACTAGCGGGAGGGTCTTTGACAGATACGCAGTATTTT.